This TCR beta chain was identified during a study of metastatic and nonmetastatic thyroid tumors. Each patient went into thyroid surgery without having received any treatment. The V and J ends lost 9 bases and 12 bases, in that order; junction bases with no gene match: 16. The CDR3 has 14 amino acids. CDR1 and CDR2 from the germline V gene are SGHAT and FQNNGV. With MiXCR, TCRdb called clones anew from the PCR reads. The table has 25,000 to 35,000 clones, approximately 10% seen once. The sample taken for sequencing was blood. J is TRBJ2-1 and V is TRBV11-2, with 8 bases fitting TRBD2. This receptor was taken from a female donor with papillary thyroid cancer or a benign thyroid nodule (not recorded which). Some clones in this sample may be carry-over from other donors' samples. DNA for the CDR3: TGTGCCAGGTGCTTAGAAGGGCCGGGACTAGGGCAGTTCTTC. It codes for CARCLEGPGLGQFF.